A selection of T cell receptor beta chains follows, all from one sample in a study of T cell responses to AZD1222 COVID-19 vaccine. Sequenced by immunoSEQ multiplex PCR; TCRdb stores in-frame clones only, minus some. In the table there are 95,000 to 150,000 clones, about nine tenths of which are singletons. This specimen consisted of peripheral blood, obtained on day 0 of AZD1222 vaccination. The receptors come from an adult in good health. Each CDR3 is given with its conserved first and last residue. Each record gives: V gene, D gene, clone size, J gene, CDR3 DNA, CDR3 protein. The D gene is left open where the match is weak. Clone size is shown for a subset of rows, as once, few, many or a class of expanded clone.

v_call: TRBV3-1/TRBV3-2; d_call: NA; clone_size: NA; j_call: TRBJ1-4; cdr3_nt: TGTGCCAGCAGCCGACAATTGACGGCAACTAATGAAAAACTGTTTTTT; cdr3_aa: CASSRQLTATNEKLFF
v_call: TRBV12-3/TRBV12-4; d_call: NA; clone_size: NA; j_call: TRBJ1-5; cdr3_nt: TGTGCCAGCAGCGAGGGGAATCAGCCCCAGCATTTT; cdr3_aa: CASSEGNQPQHF
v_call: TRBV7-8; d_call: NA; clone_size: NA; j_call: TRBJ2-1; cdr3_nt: TGTGCCAGCAGCTTAGGTGCTAGTTTGGACACGGAGCAGTTCTTC; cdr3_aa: CASSLGASLDTEQFF
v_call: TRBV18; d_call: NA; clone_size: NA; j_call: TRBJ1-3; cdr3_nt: TGTGCCAGCTCACCACCAATTAGCCAGGGTAGCTCTGGAAACACCATATATTTT; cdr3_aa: CASSPPISQGSSGNTIYF
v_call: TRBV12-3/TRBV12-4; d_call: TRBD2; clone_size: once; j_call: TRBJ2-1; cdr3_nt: TGTGCCAGCAGGACTAGCGGGGCCAATGAGCAGTTCTTC; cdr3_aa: CASRTSGANEQFF
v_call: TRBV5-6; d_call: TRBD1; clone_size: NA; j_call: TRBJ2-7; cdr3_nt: TGTGCCAGCAGCTTGGTGAACAGGGGGCGCGGCGAGCAGTACTTC; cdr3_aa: CASSLVNRGRGEQYF
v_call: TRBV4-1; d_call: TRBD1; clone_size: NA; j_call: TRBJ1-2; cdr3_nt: TGCGCCAGCAGCCAAGAGGACAGGGGGTTTGATGGCTACACCTTC; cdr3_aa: CASSQEDRGFDGYTF
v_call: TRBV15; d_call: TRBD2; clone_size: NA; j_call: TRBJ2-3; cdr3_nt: TGTGCCACCAGCAGAATAATAGCGGGGGGGGCAGATACGCAGTATTTT; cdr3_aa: CATSRIIAGGADTQYF
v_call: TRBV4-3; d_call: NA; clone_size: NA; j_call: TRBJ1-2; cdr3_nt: TGCGCCAGCAGCCAAGACGTAAACTATGGCTACACCTTC; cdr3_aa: CASSQDVNYGYTF
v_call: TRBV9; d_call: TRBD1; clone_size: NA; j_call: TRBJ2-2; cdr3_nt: TGTGCCAGCAGCGTAGGAGGGGGCAGAGGCGGGGAGCTGTTTTTT; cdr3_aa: CASSVGGGRGGELFF
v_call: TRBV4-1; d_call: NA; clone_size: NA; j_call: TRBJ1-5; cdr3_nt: TGCGCCAGCAGCCAAGGAAATCAGCCCCAGCATTTT; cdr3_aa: CASSQGNQPQHF
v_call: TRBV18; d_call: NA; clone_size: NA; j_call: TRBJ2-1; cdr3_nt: TGTGCCAGCTCACCGATGACAGGATGGAGAAATGAGCAGTTCTTC; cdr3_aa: CASSPMTGWRNEQFF
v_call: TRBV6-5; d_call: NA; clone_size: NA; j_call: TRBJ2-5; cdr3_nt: TGTGCCAGCAGATCAGGGGACCCGGAGACCCAGTACTTC; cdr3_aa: CASRSGDPETQYF
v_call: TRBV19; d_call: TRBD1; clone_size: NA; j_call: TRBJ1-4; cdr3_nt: TGTGCCAGTAGACTGGACAGGGGTAATGAAAAACTGTTTTTT; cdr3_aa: CASRLDRGNEKLFF
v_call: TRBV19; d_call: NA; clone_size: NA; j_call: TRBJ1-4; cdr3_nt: TGTGCCAGTACTACGCAGGGGAAAGCAACTAATGAAAAACTGTTTTTT; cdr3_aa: CASTTQGKATNEKLFF
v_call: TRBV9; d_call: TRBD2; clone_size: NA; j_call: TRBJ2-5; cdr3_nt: TGTGCCAGCAGCCCCGGACTAGCGGGGGGGGGAAAAGAGACCCAGTACTTC; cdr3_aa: CASSPGLAGGGKETQYF
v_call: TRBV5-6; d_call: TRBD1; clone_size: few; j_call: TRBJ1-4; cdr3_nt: TGTGCCACTGGACAGGGGGCCTTTGCAACTAATGAAAAACTGTTTTTT; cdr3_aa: CATGQGAFATNEKLFF
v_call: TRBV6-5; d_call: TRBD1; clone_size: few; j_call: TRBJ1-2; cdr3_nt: TGTGCCAGCAGTTATGGGACAGCGGGTAACTATGGCTACACCTTC; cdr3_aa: CASSYGTAGNYGYTF
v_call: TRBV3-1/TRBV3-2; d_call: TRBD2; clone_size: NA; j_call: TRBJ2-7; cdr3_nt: TGTGCCAGCAGCGATCGGGGGACTAGCGCTATAAACGAGCAGTACTTC; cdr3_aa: CASSDRGTSAINEQYF
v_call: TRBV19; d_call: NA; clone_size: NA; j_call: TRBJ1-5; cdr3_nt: TGTGCCAGTAGTATGCGGGATCAGCCCCAGCATTTT; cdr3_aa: CASSMRDQPQHF
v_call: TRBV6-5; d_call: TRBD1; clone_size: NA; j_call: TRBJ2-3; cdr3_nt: TGTGCCAGCAGCACAGGACAGGGGGTGACAGATACGCAGTATTTT; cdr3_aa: CASSTGQGVTDTQYF
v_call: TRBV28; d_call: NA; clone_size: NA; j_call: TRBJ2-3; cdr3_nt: TGTGCCAGCAGCGTGGGGGGCCTTAGCACAGATACGCAGTATTTT; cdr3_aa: CASSVGGLSTDTQYF
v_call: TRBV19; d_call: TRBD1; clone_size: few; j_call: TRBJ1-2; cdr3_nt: TGTGCCAGTAGTGCAACCGGGACAGGGTTCGGCTACACCTTC; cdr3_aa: CASSATGTGFGYTF
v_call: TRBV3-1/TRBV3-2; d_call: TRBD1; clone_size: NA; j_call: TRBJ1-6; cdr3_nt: TGTGCCAGCAGAACAGGGGCAAACTATAATTCACCCCTCCACTTT; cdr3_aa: CASRTGANYNSPLHF
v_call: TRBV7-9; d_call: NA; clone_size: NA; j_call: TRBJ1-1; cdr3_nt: TGTGCCAGCGGCCAGACAGGAGTGAACACTGAAGCTTTCTTT; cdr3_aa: CASGQTGVNTEAFF
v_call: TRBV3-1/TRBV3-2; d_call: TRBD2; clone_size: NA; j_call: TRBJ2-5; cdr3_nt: TGTGCCAGCAGCCACTCCGGGACTAGCCAAGAGACCCAGTACTTC; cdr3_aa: CASSHSGTSQETQYF
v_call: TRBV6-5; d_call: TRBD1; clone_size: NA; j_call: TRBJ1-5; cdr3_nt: TGTGCCAGCAGCTCTCAGGGGGCGCGGGATCAGCCCCAGCATTTT; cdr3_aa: CASSSQGARDQPQHF
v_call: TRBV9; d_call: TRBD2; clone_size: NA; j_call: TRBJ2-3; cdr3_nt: TGTGCCAGCAGCGTTACTAGCGGGGGGAGCACAGATACGCAGTATTTT; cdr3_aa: CASSVTSGGSTDTQYF
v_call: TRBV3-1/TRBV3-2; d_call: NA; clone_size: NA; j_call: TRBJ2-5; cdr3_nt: TGTGCCAGCAGCCAACCCCGGACTGGACTGAGGGGGGAGACCCAGTACTTC; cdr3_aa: CASSQPRTGLRGETQYF
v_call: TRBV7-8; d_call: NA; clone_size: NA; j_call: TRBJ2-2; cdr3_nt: TGTGCCAGCAGCTCAATCACCGGGGAGCTGTTTTTT; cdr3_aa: CASSSITGELFF
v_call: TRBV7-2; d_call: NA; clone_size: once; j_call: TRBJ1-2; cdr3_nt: TGTGCCAGCAGCTTACAAGCAGCTAACTATGGCTACACCTTC; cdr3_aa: CASSLQAANYGYTF
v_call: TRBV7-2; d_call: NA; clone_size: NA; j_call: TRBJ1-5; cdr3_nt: TGTGCCAGCAGCTTAGTGGCGGGGAGCGGTCAGCCCCAGCATTTT; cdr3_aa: CASSLVAGSGQPQHF
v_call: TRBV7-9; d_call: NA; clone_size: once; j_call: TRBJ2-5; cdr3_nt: TGTGCCAGCAGCCGAGTGGGGGAGACCCAGTACTTC; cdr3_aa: CASSRVGETQYF
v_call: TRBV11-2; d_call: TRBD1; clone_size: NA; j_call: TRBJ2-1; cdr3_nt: TGTGCCAGCAGCCATTACAGGGGGGTCTTAAATGAGCAGTTCTTC; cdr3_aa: CASSHYRGVLNEQFF
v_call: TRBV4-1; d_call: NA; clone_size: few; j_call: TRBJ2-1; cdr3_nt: TGCGCCAGCAGCCAGGACCCGTACAATGAGCAGTTCTTC; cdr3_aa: CASSQDPYNEQFF
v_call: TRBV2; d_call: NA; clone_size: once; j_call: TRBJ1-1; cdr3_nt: TGTGCCAGCGTTCGGGACCAGGGTACAGAAGCTTTCTTT; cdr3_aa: CASVRDQGTEAFF
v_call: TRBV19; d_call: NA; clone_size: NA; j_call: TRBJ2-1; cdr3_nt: TGTGCCAGTAGTATAGAAATAAGCTCCTACAATGAGCAGTTCTTC; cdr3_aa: CASSIEISSYNEQFF
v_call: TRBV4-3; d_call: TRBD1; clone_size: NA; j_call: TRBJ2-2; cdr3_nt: TGCGCCAGCAGCCAAGCCTCGGAGCCCACAGGGGGCGTCACCGGGGAGCTGTTTTTT; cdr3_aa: CASSQASEPTGGVTGELFF
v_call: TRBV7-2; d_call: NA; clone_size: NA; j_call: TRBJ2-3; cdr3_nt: TGTGCCAGCAGCTTACAAGGCCACAACACAGATACGCAGTATTTT; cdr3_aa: CASSLQGHNTDTQYF
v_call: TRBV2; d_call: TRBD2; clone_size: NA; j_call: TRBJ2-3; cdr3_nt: TGTGCCAGCAGTGGGGCCGGGACTACAACAGATACGCAGTATTTT; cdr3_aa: CASSGAGTTTDTQYF
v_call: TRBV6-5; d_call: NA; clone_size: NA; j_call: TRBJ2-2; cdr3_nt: TGTGCCAGCAGATCGTTTGACAGTCCCACCGGGGAGCTGTTTTTT; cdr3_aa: CASRSFDSPTGELFF